This entry concerns a single T cell receptor (beta chain). This record belongs to a study of blood T cell repertoires in COVID-19. Assay used: immunoSEQ multiplex PCR; TCRdb lists only in-frame clones, some missing. The sample shows approximately 50,000 clones, under 85% of them seen only once. The CDR3 loop spans 17 amino acids. The ends lost 5 bases at V and 3 bases at J; junction bases unmatched: 14. Germline V gene sequence: CDR1 PRHDT, CDR2 FYEKMQ (reference sequence). Specimen: peripheral blood. The chain is built from TRBV13 and TRBJ2-7; the match to TRBD1 covers 9 bases. This clonotype originated in an older man with active COVID-19. In DNA form, the CDR3 reads TGTGCCAGCAGCATACTCCGGCTGACAGGGGGGAACTACGAGCAGTACTTC. Protein sequence: CASSILRLTGGNYEQYF.